This note documents a single TCR beta chain sequence. Its antigen remains unidentified. V was trimmed by 6 bases and J by 4 bases, leaving 16 bases between them. This CDR3 contains 15 residues. Per the germline V gene, CDR1 is MDHEN and CDR2 is SYDVKM. The data were obtained in a study of cytomegalovirus exposure and HLA in healthy donors. Whole-study results and caveats: Fewer N-insertions than the 666-donor mean were reportedly shown by an Asian-associated ancestry cluster in a later analysis. A prior analysis recorded that most TCR beta V segments were productive about 87% or about 30% of the time.

PCR used 60 Vbeta primers and 13 Jbeta primers. This table comes from immunoSEQ multiplex PCR, and its TCRdb copy is limited to in-frame clones, with some not included. In the table there are 95,000 to 120,000 clones, over 55% of which are singletons. The chain is built from TRBV28 and TRBJ2-1, with TRBD1 as a possible D gene (6 bases). This TCR was recovered from a man aged 18-30 years in good health and CMV-seropositive. The sequencing sample was made of PBMCs. As DNA, the CDR3 is TGTGCCAGCAGGGTAACAGGGTTTGATTACAATGAGCAGTTCTTC. Its protein product is CASRVTGFDYNEQFF.